Listed here are 20 T cell receptor beta chains from one sample, sequenced in a study of radiotherapy plus CTLA-4 blockade in lung cancer. Sequencing was performed with immunoSEQ multiplex PCR; in TCRdb, only in-frame clones are kept and a portion is missing. This repertoire shows about 88,000 clones, about 78% found once; its top ten account for around 15%. Sequencing was performed on peripheral blood, taken from a patient treated with radiotherapy plus ipilimumab. The source of these receptors is a human donor with non-small cell lung cancer that progressed on radiotherapy plus ipilimumab.

This chain links TRBV7-9 with TRBJ2-1; 9 nucleotides agree with TRBD1. The CDR3 has 15 residues. Trimming took 7 bases from V and 6 from J; bases not matched to a gene: 10. Per the germline V gene, CDR1 is SEHNR and CDR2 is FQNEAQ (reference sequence). The CDR3 loop is CASNPDRGWGNEQFF. The CDR3 nucleotides are TGTGCCAGCAACCCGGACAGGGGTTGGGGCAATGAGCAGTTCTTC.

Concerning this clone: Other DNA sequences of this sample code for an identical CDR3. The rearrangement links TRBV28 to TRBJ1-3, with D hard to call. The CDR3 length is 13 residues. V was shortened by 3 bases and J by 4 bases, with 7 bases between the two germline ends. From germline, CDR1 is MDHEN and CDR2 SYDVKM. As DNA, the CDR3 is TGTGCCAGCAGTTTGGCCGGGGGAAACACCATATATTTT. As protein: CASSLAGGNTIYF.

The V gene is TRBV4-2, the J gene TRBJ2-1, with D uncertain. With 0 bases removed from V and 3 bases from J, the gap between germline ends came to 9 bases. Germline CDR1 is LGHNA and CDR2 is YNFKEQ. The CDR3 loop spans 15 amino acids. CDR3 residues: CASSQDALDYNEQFF. CDR3 DNA sequence: TGTGCCAGCAGCCAAGACGCGCTAGACTACAATGAGCAGTTCTTC.

The rearrangement links TRBV5-1 to TRBJ2-7; 7 bases are shared with TRBD2. Germline V gene data show CDR1 as SGHRS and CDR2 as YFSETQ. After removal of 3 bases from V and 1 base from J, the junction contained 1 base not matched to a gene. The CDR3 runs 13 residues. The CDR3 region has the DNA TGCGCCAGCAGCTGGGGGGGATCCTACGAGCAGTACTTC. It yields the protein CASSWGGSYEQYF.

The V gene is TRBV5-4, the J gene TRBJ2-1, with 9 bases fitting TRBD2. The V gene's germline CDR1 is SGHNT and CDR2 YYREEE (reference sequence). V shed 4 bases, J shed 2 bases, and the junction held 4 bases outside the gene matches. CDR3 length: 15 amino acids. CDR3 sequence reads: CASSPSGDTYNEQFF. The CDR3 DNA follows: TGTGCCAGCAGCCCTAGCGGGGATACCTACAATGAGCAGTTCTTC.

The chain employs TRBV9 and TRBJ2-3; D not certain. Germline V lookup: CDR1 SGDLS, CDR2 YYNGEE. V lost 4 bases to trimming and J lost 2 bases, with 11 bases between them. This CDR3 spans 14 amino acids. CDR3 DNA sequence: TGTGCCAGCAGCACTCTCCCGAACACAGATACGCAGTATTTT. Translating it yields CASSTLPNTDTQYF.

CDR3 in amino acids: CASSKAGRKTYEQYF. In nucleotides, the CDR3 is TGTGCCAGCAGCAAAGCAGGGAGGAAGACCTACGAGCAGTACTTC. The chain carries TRBV21-1 and TRBJ2-7; TRBD2, the D gene given by the table, was not confirmed from the DNA. TRBV21-1 represents a pseudogene. The CDR3 has 15 residues.

This rearrangement joins TRBV2 to TRBJ2-7; D might be TRBD1 (6 bases). Deletions cut 8 bases from V and 0 bases from J, with 17 bases between. Germline assignment: CDR1 SNHLY and CDR2 FYNNEI. The CDR3 consists of 15 residues. The CDR3 DNA reads as TGTGCCAGCGAGGCTGGGGGCGGACGCTCCTACGAGCAGTACTTC. Translating gives CASEAGGGRSYEQYF.

This chain joins TRBV7-2 and TRBJ2-2; perhaps TRBD1 as D (6 bases). V was trimmed by 6 bases and J by 6 bases, leaving 11 bases between them. Per the germline V gene, CDR1 is SGHTA and CDR2 is FQGNSA. This CDR3 is built from 13 residues. Here the CDR3 reads CASRTTGSGELFF. In DNA form, the CDR3 reads TGTGCCAGCAGAACCACAGGGTCCGGGGAGCTGTTTTTT.

This sequence joins TRBV15 and TRBJ2-3; D is uncertain. The CDR3 loop spans 13 amino acids. CDR1 and CDR2 from the germline V gene are LNHNV and YYDKDF (reference sequence). Trimming removed 0 bases at V and 6 bases at J, with 7 bases between. CDR3 bases: TGTGCCACCAGCAGAGATCTGAGGGATACGCAGTATTTT. Translating it yields CATSRDLRDTQYF.

V gene TRBV2 combines with J gene TRBJ2-7; 9 nucleotides agree with TRBD2. CDR1 is SNHLY and CDR2 is FYNNEI in the germline V gene. This CDR3 contains 15 residues. The V gene end was trimmed by 4 bases and the J gene end by 0 bases; junction bases not matched to a gene: 4. CDR3 nucleotides: TGTGCCAGCAGTGGACTAGCGGAGCCCTCCTACGAGCAGTACTTC. Translation gives CASSGLAEPSYEQYF.

The V and J genes are TRBV19 and TRBJ2-3; D uncertain. Germline V gives CDR1 LNHDA, CDR2 SQIVND (reference sequence). The CDR3 covers 14 residues. V lost 4 bases and J 5 bases, leaving 13 bases between the germline ends. The CDR3: CASSTGPPKDTQYF. CDR3 coding DNA: TGTGCCAGTAGTACCGGTCCCCCCAAAGATACGCAGTATTTT.

The chain recombines TRBV5-6 with TRBJ1-5, with D possibly TRBD1 on 6 matching bases. CDR1 is SGHDT, CDR2 YYEEEE, per germline. V dropped 2 bases and J dropped 6 bases, with 15 bases sitting between them. The CDR3 spans 15 residues. CDR3 sequence reads: CASSFTGMRGQPQHF. In DNA form, the CDR3 reads TGTGCCAGCAGCTTTACAGGGATGAGAGGTCAGCCCCAGCATTTT.

In its sample, this clone was seen a few times. V usage is TRBV11-2 and J usage is TRBJ2-7; 8 nucleotides agree with TRBD1. The CDR3 length is 13 residues. The germline CDR1 and CDR2 sequences are SGHAT and FQNNGV. V was pared by 4 bases and J by 3 bases, with 2 bases of the junction left unmatched. The CDR3 nucleotides read TGTGCCAGCAGCTCAACAGGGGGCTACGAGCAGTACTTC. Translated: CASSSTGGYEQYF. Full variable domain (outside the CDR3, taken from reference TRBV11-2 and TRBJ2-7): EAGVAQSPRYKIIEKRQSVAFWCNPISGHATLYWYQQILGQGPKLLIQFQNNGVVDDSQLPKDRFSAERLKGVDSTLKIQPAKLEDSAVYLCASSSTGGYEQYFGPGTRLTVT.

The chain has TRBV7-9 and TRBJ1-1; D is uncertain. V dropped 2 bases and J dropped 4 bases, with 5 bases sitting between them. Germline V gives CDR1 SEHNR, CDR2 FQNEAQ (reference sequence). This CDR3 has 12 residues. CDR3 protein: CASSLHVTEAFF. The CDR3 DNA sequence: TGTGCCAGCAGCTTACACGTCACTGAAGCTTTCTTT.

The chain couples TRBV5-1 to TRBJ2-5, with no clear D. V was pared by 3 bases and J by 4 bases, with 19 bases between. The germline V gene has CDR1 SGHRS and CDR2 YFSETQ. The CDR3 contains 16 residues. CDR3 nucleotide sequence: TGCGCCAGCAGCTCGGATTTTGGGTCATTAGGAGAGACCCAGTACTTC. Its protein is CASSSDFGSLGETQYF.

The CDR3 DNA sequence: TGCGCCAGCAGCCAAGTCGGAAAGGGAGAGGGCACTGAAGCTTTCTTT. This translates into CASSQVGKGEGTEAFF. The chain links TRBV4-1 to TRBJ1-1; no definite D call. CDR3 length: 16 residues. The V gene lost 1 base and the J gene lost 4 bases, with 16 bases spanning the gap. Germline values: CDR1 MGHRA, CDR2 YSYEKL.

The J gene is TRBJ2-1, the V gene TRBV28; the D is unclear. Per the germline V gene, CDR1 is MDHEN and CDR2 is SYDVKM. Deletions cut 6 bases from V and 6 bases from J, with 9 bases between. The CDR3 is 12 residues long. CDR3 region: CASRMGLNEQFF. DNA for the CDR3: TGTGCCAGCAGAATGGGTCTCAATGAGCAGTTCTTC.

This clone appeared once. The chain combines TRBV11-3 with TRBJ2-4, with D maybe TRBD2 (6 bases). With 2 bases removed from V and 1 base from J, the gap between germline ends came to 15 bases. This CDR3 comprises 17 residues. CDR1 is SGHNT, CDR2 YENEEA, per germline. The CDR3 DNA is TGTGCCAGCAGCTTATCTGGGGGGATGTGGGCCAAAAACATTCAGTACTTC. Protein sequence: CASSLSGGMWAKNIQYF.

This clone was found a few times. The chain combines TRBV6-5 with TRBJ2-7; TRBD2 matches at 12 bases. CDR1 is MNHEY and CDR2 is SVGAGI in the germline V gene. The CDR3 runs to 15 residues. V was clipped by 2 bases and J by 7 bases; unmatched bases: 6. CDR3 protein: CASSYRLAGDGEQYF. As DNA, the CDR3 is TGTGCCAGCAGTTACCGACTAGCGGGAGACGGTGAGCAGTACTTC.